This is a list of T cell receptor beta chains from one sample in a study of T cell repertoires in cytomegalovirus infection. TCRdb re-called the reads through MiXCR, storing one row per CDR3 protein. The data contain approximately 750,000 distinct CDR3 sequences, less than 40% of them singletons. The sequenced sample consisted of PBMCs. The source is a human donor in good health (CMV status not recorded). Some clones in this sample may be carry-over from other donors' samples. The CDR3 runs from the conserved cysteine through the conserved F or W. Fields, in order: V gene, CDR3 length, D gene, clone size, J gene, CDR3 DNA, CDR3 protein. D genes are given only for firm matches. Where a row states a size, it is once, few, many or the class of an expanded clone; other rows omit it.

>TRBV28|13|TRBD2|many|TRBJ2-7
TGTGCCAGCAGTATAGCGGGAGTATACGAGCAGTACTTC
CASSIAGVYEQYF
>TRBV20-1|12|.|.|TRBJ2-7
TGCAGTGATAGTAGGGCGGTCTACGAGCAGTACTTC
CSDSRAVYEQYF
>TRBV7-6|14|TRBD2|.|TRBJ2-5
TGTGCCAGCAGCTCTAGCGGGCGGACGGAGACCCAGTACTTC
CASSSSGRTETQYF
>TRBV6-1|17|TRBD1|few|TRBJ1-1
TGTGCCAGCAGTAGGGGACAGGGGCTTTCCCTGGGCACTGAAGCTTTCTTT
CASSRGQGLSLGTEAFF
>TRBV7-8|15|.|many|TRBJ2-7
TGTGCCAGCAGCTCGGACATCCGTTCCTCCTACGAGCAGTACTTC
CASSSDIRSSYEQYF
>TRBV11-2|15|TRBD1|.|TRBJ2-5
TGTGCCAGCAGCCCCCGGACAGGCGAAAAAGAGACCCAGTACTTC
CASSPRTGEKETQYF
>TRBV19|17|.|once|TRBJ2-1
TGTGCCATTAGTAAAAGGGACACACCAAGGGTTTACAATGAGCAGTTCTTC
CAISKRDTPRVYNEQFF
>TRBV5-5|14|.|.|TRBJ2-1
TGTGCCAGCAGCTCGAATCCGACCTACAATGAGCAGTTCTTC
CASSSNPTYNEQFF
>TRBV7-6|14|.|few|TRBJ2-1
TGTGCCAGCAGCTTAGTACAACCGGGCAATGAGCAGTTCTTC
CASSLVQPGNEQFF
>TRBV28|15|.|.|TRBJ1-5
TGTGCCAGCATTTCACCCCAGAGGGTTTATCAGCCCCAGCATTTT
CASISPQRVYQPQHF
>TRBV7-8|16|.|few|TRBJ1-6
TGTGCCAGCAGCTCTGGGATGAGCTCCTATAATTCACCCCTCCACTTT
CASSSGMSSYNSPLHF
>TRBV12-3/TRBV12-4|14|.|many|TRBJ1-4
TGTGCCAGCAGCCTCAGGGCAACTAATGAAAAACTGTTTTTT
CASSLRATNEKLFF
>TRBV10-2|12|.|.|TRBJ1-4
TGCGCCAGCAGACAGGGCGAGGAAAAACTGTTTTTT
CASRQGEEKLFF
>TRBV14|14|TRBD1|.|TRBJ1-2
TGTGCCAGCAGCCAAGTCCCCACAGGGGAGGCTATCGCCTTC
CASSQVPTGEAIAF
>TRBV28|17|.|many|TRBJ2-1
TGTGCCAGCAGTTCCCCCGTTGGGCAGTTGATTTACAATGAGCAGTTCTTC
CASSSPVGQLIYNEQFF
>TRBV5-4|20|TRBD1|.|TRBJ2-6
TGTGCCAGCAGCTTGGGGACCCGGACAGGGGGCATCTCTGGGGCCAACGTCCTGACTTTC
CASSLGTRTGGISGANVLTF
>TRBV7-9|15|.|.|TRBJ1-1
TGTGCCAGCAGCTTAGAGGTGGTCAGCAACACTGAAGCTTTCTTT
CASSLEVVSNTEAFF